This TCR beta chain was captured in a study of OX40 agonist ivuxolimab in advanced cancers. As for the study in general: Aged about 20 to 85 with a mean of approximately 60 years, they were almost 85% male.

Study results and limitations: CD8+ T cells showed, on average, more clonal expansion than CD4+ cells. CD4+ and CD8+ blood T cells expanded clonally by week 6 at 0.1 to 3.0 mg/kg. The work left the antigen specificity of expanded peripheral T cells undetermined.

The CDR3 length is 11 residues. The V end was cut by 5 bases, the J end by 5 bases, with 6 bases between. CDR1 and CDR2 from the germline V gene are MNHEY and SMNVEV (reference sequence). With respect to this clone: What it binds is not known. Other DNA sequences in the same sample also yield this CDR3.

Sequencing used immunoSEQ multiplex PCR; TCRdb keeps in-frame clones, though not all of them. The data show about 35,000 clones, with roughly four fifths seen just once and about 22% held by the top ten. The sample in question was CD4+ or CD8+ T cells sorted from blood, obtained in a trial of the OX40 agonist ivuxolimab. J is TRBJ2-5 and V is TRBV27; D unresolved. The receptor was derived from an adult with an advanced solid tumor such as melanoma, head and neck, liver or kidney cancer. CDR3 region: CASSLGETQYF. In DNA, the CDR3 is TGTGCCAGCAGTCTCGGGGAGACCCAGTACTTC.